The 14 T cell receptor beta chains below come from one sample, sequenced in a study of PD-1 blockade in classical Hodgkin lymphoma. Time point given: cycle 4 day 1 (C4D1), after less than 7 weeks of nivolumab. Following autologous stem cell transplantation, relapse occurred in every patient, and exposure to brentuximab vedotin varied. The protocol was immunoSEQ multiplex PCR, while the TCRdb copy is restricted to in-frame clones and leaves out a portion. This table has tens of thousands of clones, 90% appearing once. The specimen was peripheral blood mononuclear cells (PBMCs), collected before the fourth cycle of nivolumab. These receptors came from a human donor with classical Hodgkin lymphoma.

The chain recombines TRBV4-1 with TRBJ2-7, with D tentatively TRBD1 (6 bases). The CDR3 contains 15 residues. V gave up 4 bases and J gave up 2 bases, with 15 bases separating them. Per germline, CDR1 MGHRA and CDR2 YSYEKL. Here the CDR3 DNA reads TGCGCCAGCAGCCTCTCCGGGACATTCGCCTACGAGCAGTACTTC. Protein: CASSLSGTFAYEQYF.

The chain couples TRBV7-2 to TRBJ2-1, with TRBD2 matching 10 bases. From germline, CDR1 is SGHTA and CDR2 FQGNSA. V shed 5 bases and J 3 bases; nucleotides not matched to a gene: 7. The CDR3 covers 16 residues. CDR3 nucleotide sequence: TGTGCCAGCAGCGGGGCGGAGCGGGGGGGCTACAATGAGCAGTTCTTC. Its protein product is CASSGAERGGYNEQFF.

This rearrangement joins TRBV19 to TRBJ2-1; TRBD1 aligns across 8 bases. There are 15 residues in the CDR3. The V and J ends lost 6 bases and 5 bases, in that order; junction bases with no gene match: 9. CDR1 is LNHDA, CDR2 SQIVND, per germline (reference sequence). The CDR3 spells CASSLGTGSNNEQFF. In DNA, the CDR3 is TGTGCCAGTAGCCTGGGGACAGGCTCGAACAATGAGCAGTTCTTC.

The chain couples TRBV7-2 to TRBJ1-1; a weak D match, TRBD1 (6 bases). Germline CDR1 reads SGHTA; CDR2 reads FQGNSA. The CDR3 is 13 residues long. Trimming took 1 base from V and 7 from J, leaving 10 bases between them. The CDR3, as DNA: TGTGCCAGCAGCTTAGAGGGGGTGGGTGAAGCTTTCTTT. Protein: CASSLEGVGEAFF.

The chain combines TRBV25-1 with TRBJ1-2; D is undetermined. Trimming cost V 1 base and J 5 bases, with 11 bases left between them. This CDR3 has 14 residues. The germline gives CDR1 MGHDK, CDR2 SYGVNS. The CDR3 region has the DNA TGTGCCAGCAGTGAATTCGGCCAGGAGTATGGCTACACCTTC. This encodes CASSEFGQEYGYTF.

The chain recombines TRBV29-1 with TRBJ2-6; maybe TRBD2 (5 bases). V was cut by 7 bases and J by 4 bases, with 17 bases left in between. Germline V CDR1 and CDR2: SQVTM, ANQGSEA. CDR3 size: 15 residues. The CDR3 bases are TGCAGCGCACAAAGAGCGGTGGCCGGGGCCAACGTCCTGACTTTC. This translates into CSAQRAVAGANVLTF.

CDR3 protein: CASSLAQVYEQYF. Written as DNA, the CDR3 is TGTGCCAGCAGCTTGGCGCAGGTCTACGAGCAGTACTTC. This chain connects TRBV5-5 to TRBJ2-7; no clear D gene. This CDR3 is 13 amino acids long. Germline V lookup: CDR1 SGHKS, CDR2 YYEKEE (reference sequence). V lost 0 bases, J lost 3 bases, and 7 bases lay in between. The full variable domain, its missing parts supplied by reference TRBV5-5 and TRBJ2-7, is DAGVTQSPTHLIKTRGQQVTLRCSPISGHKSVSWYQQVLGQGPQFIFQYYEKEERGRGNFPDRFSARQFPNYSSELNVNALLLGDSALYLCASSLAQVYEQYFGPGTRLTVT.

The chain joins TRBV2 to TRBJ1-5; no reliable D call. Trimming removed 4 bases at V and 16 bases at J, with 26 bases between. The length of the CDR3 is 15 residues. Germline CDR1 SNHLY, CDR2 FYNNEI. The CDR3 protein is CASSVGGWSTIVLHF. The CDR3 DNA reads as TGTGCCAGCAGTGTTGGTGGTTGGTCCACCATAGTTCTACATTTT. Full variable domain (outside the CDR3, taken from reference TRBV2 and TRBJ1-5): EPEVTQTPSHQVTQMGQEVILRCVPISNHLYFYWYRQILGQKVEFLVSFYNNEISEKSEIFDDQFSVERPDGSNFTLKIRSTKLEDSAMYFCASSVGGWSTIVLHFGDGTRLSIL.

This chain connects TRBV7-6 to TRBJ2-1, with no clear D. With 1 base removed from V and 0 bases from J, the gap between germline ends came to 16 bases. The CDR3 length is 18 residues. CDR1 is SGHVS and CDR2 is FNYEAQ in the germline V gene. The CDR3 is CASSLDWASAYSYNEQFF. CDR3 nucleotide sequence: TGTGCCAGCAGCTTAGATTGGGCATCAGCCTACTCCTACAATGAGCAGTTCTTC. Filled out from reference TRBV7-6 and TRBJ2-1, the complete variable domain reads GAGVSQSPRYKVTKRGQDVALRCDPISGHVSLYWYRQALGQGPEFLTYFNYEAQQDKSGLPNDRFSAERPEGSISTLTIQRTEQRDSAMYRCASSLDWASAYSYNEQFFGPGTRLTVL.

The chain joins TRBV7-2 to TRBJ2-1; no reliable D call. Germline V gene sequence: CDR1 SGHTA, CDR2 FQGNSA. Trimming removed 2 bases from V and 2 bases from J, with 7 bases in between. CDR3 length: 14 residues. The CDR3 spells CASSLSGAYNEQFF. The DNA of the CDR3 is TGTGCCAGCAGCTTATCGGGCGCCTACAATGAGCAGTTCTTC.

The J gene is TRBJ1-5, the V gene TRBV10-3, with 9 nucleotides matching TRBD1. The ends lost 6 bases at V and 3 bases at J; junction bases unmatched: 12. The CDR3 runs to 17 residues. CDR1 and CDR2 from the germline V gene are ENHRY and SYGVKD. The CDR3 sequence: CAISVFYRDRDNQPQHF. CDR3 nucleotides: TGTGCCATCAGCGTTTTTTACCGGGACAGGGACAATCAGCCCCAGCATTTT.

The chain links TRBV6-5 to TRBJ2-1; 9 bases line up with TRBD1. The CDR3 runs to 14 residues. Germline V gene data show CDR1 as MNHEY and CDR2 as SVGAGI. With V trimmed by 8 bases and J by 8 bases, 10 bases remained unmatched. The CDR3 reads CASRGTGLYHEQFF. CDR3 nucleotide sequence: TGTGCCAGCCGGGGGACAGGGCTTTACCATGAGCAGTTCTTC.

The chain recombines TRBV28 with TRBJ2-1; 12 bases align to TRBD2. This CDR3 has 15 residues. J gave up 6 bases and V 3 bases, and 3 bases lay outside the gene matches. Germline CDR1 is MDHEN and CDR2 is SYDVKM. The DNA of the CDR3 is TGTGCCAGCAGTTTCTGGACTAGCGGGGTCAATGAGCAGTTCTTC. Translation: CASSFWTSGVNEQFF. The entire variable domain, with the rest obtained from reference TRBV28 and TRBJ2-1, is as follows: DVKVTQSSRYLVKRTGEKVFLECVQDMDHENMFWYRQDPGLGLRLIYFSYDVKMKEKGDIPEGYSVSREKKERFSLILESASTNQTSMYLCASSFWTSGVNEQFFGPGTRLTVL.

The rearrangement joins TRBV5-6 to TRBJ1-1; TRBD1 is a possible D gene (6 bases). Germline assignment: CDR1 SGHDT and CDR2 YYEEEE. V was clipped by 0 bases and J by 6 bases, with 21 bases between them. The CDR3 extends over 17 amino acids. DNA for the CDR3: TGTGCCAGCAGCTTGGTTCAGATGATGGGGGCGAAGGCTGAAGCTTTCTTT. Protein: CASSLVQMMGAKAEAFF.